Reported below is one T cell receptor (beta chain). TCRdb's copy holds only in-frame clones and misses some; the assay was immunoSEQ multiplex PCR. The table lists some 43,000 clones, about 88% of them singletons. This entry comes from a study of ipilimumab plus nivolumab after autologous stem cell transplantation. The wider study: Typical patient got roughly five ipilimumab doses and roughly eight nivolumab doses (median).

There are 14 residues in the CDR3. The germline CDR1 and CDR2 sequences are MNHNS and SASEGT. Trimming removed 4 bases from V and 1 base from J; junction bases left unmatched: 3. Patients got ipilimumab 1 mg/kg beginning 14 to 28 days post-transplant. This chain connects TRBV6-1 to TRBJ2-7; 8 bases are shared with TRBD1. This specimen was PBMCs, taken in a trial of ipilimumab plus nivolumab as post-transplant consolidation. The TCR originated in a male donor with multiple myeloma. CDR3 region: CASSGTGKSYEQYF. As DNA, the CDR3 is TGTGCCAGCAGTGGGACAGGGAAGTCCTACGAGCAGTACTTC.